The text below deals with one T cell receptor (beta chain). Its antigen is still unknown. This sample is part of a study of stem cell transplantation in POMP-related autoinflammatory disease. Study information: Before transplant, CD4+ T cells skewed naive and CD8+ proportions were low. Study-wide results and limits: Across all analyzed T-cell subsets, patients with PRAID tended toward reduced diversity and increased clonality.

PRAID featured immunodeficiency plus autoinflammation. Profiling relied on immunoSEQ multiplex PCR, and the TCRdb table lists in-frame clones only, not all of them. This table has some 68,000 clones, roughly 93% appearing once. This CDR3 region has 15 residues. J lost 3 bases, V lost 7 bases, and 6 bases had no gene match. Germline loops: CDR1 LNHDA, CDR2 SQIVND (reference sequence). The chain recombines TRBV19 with TRBJ2-1; TRBD2 matches at 10 bases. Sequencing was performed on CD4+ T cells from PBMCs, taken after stem cell transplantation. This sequence was found in a human patient with POMP-related autoinflammation and immune dysregulation (PRAID). Among the T cells, some may be from the graft donor. In DNA, the CDR3 is TGTGCCAGTAAGACCAGGACTAGCGGCTACAATGAGCAGTTCTTC. The encoded protein is CASKTRTSGYNEQFF.